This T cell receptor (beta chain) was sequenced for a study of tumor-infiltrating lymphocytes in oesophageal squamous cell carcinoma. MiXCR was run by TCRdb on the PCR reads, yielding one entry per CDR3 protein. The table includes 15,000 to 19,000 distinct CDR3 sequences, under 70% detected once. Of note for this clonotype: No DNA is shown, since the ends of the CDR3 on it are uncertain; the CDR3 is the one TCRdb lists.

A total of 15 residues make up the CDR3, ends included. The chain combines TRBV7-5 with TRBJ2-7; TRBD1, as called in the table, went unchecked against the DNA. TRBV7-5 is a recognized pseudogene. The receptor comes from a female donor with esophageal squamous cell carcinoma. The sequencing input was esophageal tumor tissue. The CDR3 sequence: CISVPEGLPADEQYF.